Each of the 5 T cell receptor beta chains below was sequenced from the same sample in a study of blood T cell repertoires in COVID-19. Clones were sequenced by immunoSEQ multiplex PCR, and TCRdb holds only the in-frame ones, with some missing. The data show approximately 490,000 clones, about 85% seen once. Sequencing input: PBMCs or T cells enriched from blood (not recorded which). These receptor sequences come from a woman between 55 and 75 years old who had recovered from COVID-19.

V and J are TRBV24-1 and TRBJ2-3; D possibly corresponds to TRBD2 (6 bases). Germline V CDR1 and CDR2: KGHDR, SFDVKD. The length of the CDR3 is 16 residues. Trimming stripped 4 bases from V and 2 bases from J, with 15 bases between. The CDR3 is CATSDARGEATDTQYF. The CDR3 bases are TGTGCCACCAGTGACGCCCGCGGGGAGGCCACAGATACGCAGTATTTT.

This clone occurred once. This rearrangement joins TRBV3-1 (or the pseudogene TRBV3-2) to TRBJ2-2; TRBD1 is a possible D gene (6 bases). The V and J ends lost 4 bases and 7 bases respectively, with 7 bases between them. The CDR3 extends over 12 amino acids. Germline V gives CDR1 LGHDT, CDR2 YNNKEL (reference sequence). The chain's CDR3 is CASSPTGGELFF. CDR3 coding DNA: TGTGCCAGCAGCCCGACAGGCGGGGAGCTGTTTTTT.

The CDR3 sequence is CASSLWTGQAPEAFF. The CDR3 nucleotides are TGTGCCAGCAGCTTATGGACAGGTCAGGCCCCTGAAGCTTTCTTT. The chain has TRBV7-7 and TRBJ1-1; 7 bases match TRBD1. Germline V CDR1 and CDR2: SSHAT, FNYEAQ (reference sequence). The CDR3 is made up of 15 amino acids. The V segment lost 2 bases and the J segment 6 bases; nucleotides outside the gene matches: 9.

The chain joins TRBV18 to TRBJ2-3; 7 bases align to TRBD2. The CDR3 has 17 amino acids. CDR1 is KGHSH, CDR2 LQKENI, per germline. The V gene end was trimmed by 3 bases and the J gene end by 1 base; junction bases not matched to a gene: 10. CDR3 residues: CASSPDQRAGGTDTQYF. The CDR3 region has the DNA TGTGCCAGCTCACCCGACCAAAGGGCGGGGGGCACAGATACGCAGTATTTT. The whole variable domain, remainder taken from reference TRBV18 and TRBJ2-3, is NAGVMQNPRHLVRRRGQEARLRCSPMKGHSHVYWYRQLPEEGLKFMVYLQKENIIDESGMPKERFSAEFPKEGPSILRIQQVVRGDSAAYFCASSPDQRAGGTDTQYFGPGTRLTVL.

The CDR3 DNA sequence: TGTGCCAGCAGTGCCCAGGACGGGGGTCAGCCCCAGCATTTT. Amino acid sequence: CASSAQDGGQPQHF. This chain connects TRBV6-4 to TRBJ1-5; weak D call: TRBD1 (5 bases). The CDR3 length is 14 residues. Trimming removed 4 bases from V and 6 bases from J, with 13 bases in between. Germline CDR1 is MRHNA and CDR2 is SNTAGT.